Listed below are T cell receptor beta chains from one sample, sequenced in a study of T cell responses to AZD1222 COVID-19 vaccine. The repertoire was sequenced with immunoSEQ multiplex PCR; TCRdb's copy has only in-frame clones and lacks some. This table holds nearly 90,000 clones, around nine tenths found once. Sequences were derived from peripheral blood, sampled 28 days after the second AZD1222 dose. These receptors came from an adult who received the AZD1222 COVID-19 vaccine. Both conserved end residues are part of each CDR3. A D gene is named only where the DNA matches it firmly. Rows give clone size only sometimes, using once, few, many, or a class for an expanded clone.

j_call d_call v_call clone_size cdr3_nt cdr3_aa
TRBJ2-7 . TRBV10-3 . TGTGCCATCAGTGAGTCGGGGCTGGGGGTGCGGCCCTACGAGCAGTACTTC CAISESGLGVRPYEQYF
TRBJ1-5 . TRBV5-1 . TGCGCCAGCAGCTTGGAAGGGCAGCCCCAGCATTTT CASSLEGQPQHF
TRBJ2-5 . TRBV10-3 once TGTGCCATCAGGAGGGAGTTTGTGGAGACCCAGTACTTC CAIRREFVETQYF
TRBJ1-2 . TRBV4-2 . TGTGCCAGCAGCCAAGACCTCGGGGTCGGCTATGGCTACACCTTC CASSQDLGVGYGYTF
TRBJ2-7 TRBD1 TRBV12-3/TRBV12-4 . TGTGCCAGCAGCCTCGGACAGGGAGAGGAGCAGTACTTC CASSLGQGEEQYF
TRBJ1-1 . TRBV6-2/TRBV6-3 . TGTGCCAGCAGTAAATATTTGGACACTGAAGCTTTCTTT CASSKYLDTEAFF
TRBJ2-7 . TRBV2 . TGTGCCAGCCGAACAAGGAGCTCCTACGAGCAGTACTTC CASRTRSSYEQYF
TRBJ1-2 TRBD1 TRBV27 . TGTGCCAGCAGTTTATCCGGACAGGGCGCTAACTATGGCTACACCTTC CASSLSGQGANYGYTF
TRBJ2-1 . TRBV6-5 once TGTGCCAGCGGTAGATCAAGGAATGAGCAGTTCTTC CASGRSRNEQFF
TRBJ2-2 . TRBV9 . TGTGCCAGCAGCGCGACAAGTTCGAACACCGGGGAGCTGTTTTTT CASSATSSNTGELFF
TRBJ1-5 TRBD1 TRBV30 . TGTGCCTTGGACAGGGCCGGCAATCAGCCCCAGCATTTT CALDRAGNQPQHF
TRBJ1-1 . TRBV6-6 . TGTGCCAGCAGCTTCGACACGGTCCGAGCTTTCTTT CASSFDTVRAFF
TRBJ2-2 . TRBV30 . TGTGCCTTTCAAGAGGCTAACACCGGGGAGCTGTTTTTT CAFQEANTGELFF
TRBJ1-6 TRBD1 TRBV10-3 . TGTGCCACCCGACCGGGACAGGGGACAGATTCACCCCTCCACTTT CATRPGQGTDSPLHF
TRBJ2-3 TRBD2 TRBV3-1/TRBV3-2 few TGTGCCAGCAGCCAAGATAAAATAAGGGGGGGACTAGGGGCTACAGATACGCAGTATTTT CASSQDKIRGGLGATDTQYF
TRBJ1-6 TRBD1 TRBV27 . TGTGCCAGCAGCGGGACAGGGCATTCACCCCTCCACTTT CASSGTGHSPLHF
TRBJ1-1 . TRBV5-5 once TGTGCCAGCAGCTTAGACACCTACACTGAAGCTTTCTTT CASSLDTYTEAFF
TRBJ1-5 . TRBV18 . TGTGCCAGCTCACCCTCAACCGGGACCACTAATCAGCCCCAGCATTTT CASSPSTGTTNQPQHF
TRBJ2-7 TRBD1 TRBV7-2 once TGTGCCAGCAGGTCGGGACAGAGGGGCGAGCAGTACTTC CASRSGQRGEQYF
TRBJ2-2 . TRBV18 . TGTGCCAGCTCACCAACGGGACAACCTGCCACCGGGGAGCTGTTTTTT CASSPTGQPATGELFF
TRBJ1-1 TRBD1 TRBV19 . TGTGCCAGTAGTGGGGACAGCATGAACACTGAAGCTTTCTTT CASSGDSMNTEAFF
TRBJ2-3 TRBD2 TRBV9 . TGTGCCAGCACTAGCGGGGTTCTTCTGGGTGCAGATACGCAGTATTTT CASTSGVLLGADTQYF
TRBJ1-2 TRBD1 TRBV2 . TGTGCCAGCAGCCTAACCGGACAGGGTAGGGGCTACACCTTC CASSLTGQGRGYTF
TRBJ2-7 . TRBV7-2 . TGTGCCAGCAGCCCCCCCGGCGGGGGCGTTGACGAGCAGTACTTC CASSPPGGGVDEQYF
TRBJ1-3 TRBD1 TRBV6-1 . TGTGCCAGCAGTGATCCGGGACAGGGTACTTGGACTGGAAACACCATATATTTT CASSDPGQGTWTGNTIYF
TRBJ2-7 . TRBV6-2/TRBV6-3 . TGTGCCAGCAGTTACGGAGGAGTTGGACCCCCCGAGCAGTACTTC CASSYGGVGPPEQYF
TRBJ2-6 . TRBV7-3 . TGTGCCAGCAGCTCCCCCGACAGGACTGGGGCCAACGTCCTGACTTTC CASSSPDRTGANVLTF
TRBJ1-4 . TRBV11-3 . TGTGCCAGCAGCTTAGCTTCAACGGTTGAAAAACTGTTTTTT CASSLASTVEKLFF
TRBJ2-1 . TRBV7-6 . TGTGCCAGCAGCTTAGTGGAGTCTTACAGGGAAAACAATGAGCAGTTCTTC CASSLVESYRENNEQFF
TRBJ2-2 TRBD1 TRBV29-1 . TGCAGCGTGCTACAGGGGGCTACGAACACCGGGGAGCTGTTTTTT CSVLQGATNTGELFF
TRBJ1-2 TRBD1 TRBV7-3 . TGTGCCAGCAGCTTAAGTACGGGGACAGGGAACTATGGCTACACCTTC CASSLSTGTGNYGYTF
TRBJ1-3 . TRBV7-9 . TGTGCCAGCAGCTTAGAGGGGGTAATCGCTGGAAACACCATATATTTT CASSLEGVIAGNTIYF
TRBJ1-4 . TRBV9 . TGTGCCAGCAGCGTAGGTGCAACTAATGAAAAACTGTTTTTT CASSVGATNEKLFF
TRBJ2-1 TRBD1 TRBV30 once TGTGCCGGTTCGGGACAGTCCTACAATGAGCAGTTCTTC CAGSGQSYNEQFF
TRBJ1-6 . TRBV7-3 . TGTGCCAGCAGCTCCCTCCGTAATTCACCCCTCCACTTT CASSSLRNSPLHF
TRBJ1-5 TRBD1 TRBV19 . TGTGCCAGTAGAGGACAGGTTAATCAGCCCCAGCATTTT CASRGQVNQPQHF
TRBJ1-5 . TRBV4-3 . TGCGCCAGCAGCCAAGTGGGGAATCAGCCCCAGCATTTT CASSQVGNQPQHF
TRBJ1-2 . TRBV10-1 . TGCGCCAGCTGGGACCGAAAGTTAGCTAACTATGGCTACACCTTC CASWDRKLANYGYTF
TRBJ1-4 . TRBV5-1 . TGCGCCAGCAGCTTGGGAGGGATGCCGGGAGAAAAACTGTTTTTT CASSLGGMPGEKLFF
TRBJ2-1 . TRBV27 . TGTGCCAGCAGTTTGCCAGGGAACAATGAGCAGTTCTTC CASSLPGNNEQFF
TRBJ1-1 . TRBV6-5 . TGTGCCAGCATTATTTACACTGAAGCTTTCTTT CASIIYTEAFF
TRBJ1-1 . TRBV6-4 . TGTGCCAGCAGTGACTCGACTTACGGGAACACTGAAGCTTTCTTT CASSDSTYGNTEAFF